These 15 T cell receptor beta chains came from one sample sequenced in a study of cytomegalovirus exposure and HLA in healthy donors. The assay was immunoSEQ multiplex PCR, and TCRdb's table has in-frame clones only and misses some. This sample has 80,000 to 95,000 clones, with 90% to 97% found just once. Sequences were obtained from PBMCs. The receptors derive from a woman aged 18-29 years in good health and CMV-seronegative.

This chain links TRBV19 with TRBJ2-5; D ambiguous. Germline CDR1 reads LNHDA; CDR2 reads SQIVND (reference sequence). Between the trimmed V and J ends, which lost 5 bases and 5 bases, there was a span of 15 bases. The CDR3 loop spans 14 amino acids. The CDR3 bases are TGTGCCAGTAGTGGGCACGTATCGCGTGAGACCCAGTACTTC. As protein: CASSGHVSRETQYF.

The chain has TRBV6-1 and TRBJ1-5; no clear D gene. The germline CDR1 and CDR2 sequences are MNHNS and SASEGT. The V end was cut by 3 bases, the J end by 1 base, with 16 bases between. The CDR3 length is 17 residues. CDR3: CASSDPGRAGSNQPQHF. The DNA for the CDR3 is TGTGCCAGCAGTGACCCCGGGAGGGCGGGAAGCAATCAGCCCCAGCATTTT.

The genes are TRBV9 and TRBJ1-2; 9 nucleotides align to TRBD1. The CDR3 is 15 amino acids. CDR1 SGDLS and CDR2 YYNGEE come from the germline V gene. The V segment lost 3 bases and the J segment 1 base; nucleotides outside the gene matches: 4. CDR3 region: CASSAGTGNNYGYTF. CDR3 in DNA: TGTGCCAGCAGCGCCGGGACAGGGAATAACTATGGCTACACCTTC.

The chain is built from TRBV14 and TRBJ2-2, with D perhaps TRBD2 (5 bases). V lost 4 bases, J lost 1 base, and 10 bases lay in between. Germline CDR1 is SGHDN and CDR2 is FVKESK. The CDR3 loop spans 15 amino acids. CDR3 residues: CASSRLPLNTGELFF. In nucleotides, the CDR3 is TGTGCCAGCAGCCGACTACCCCTGAACACCGGGGAGCTGTTTTTT.

This clone appeared once. The rearrangement joins TRBV10-3 to TRBJ2-3; possibly TRBD1 for D (6 bases). V gave up 2 bases and J gave up 4 bases, with 16 bases separating them. This CDR3 region has 16 residues. CDR1 and CDR2 (germline): ENHRY, SYGVKD. The CDR3 sequence: CAISEPLTGSADTQYF. The CDR3 DNA follows: TGTGCCATCAGTGAGCCACTGACAGGTTCCGCAGATACGCAGTATTTT.

This rearrangement joins TRBV20-1 to TRBJ2-7; D might be TRBD2 (5 bases). V lost 3 bases and J lost 4, with 7 bases in between. Per the germline V gene, CDR1 is DFQATT and CDR2 is SNEGSKA (reference sequence). CDR3 length: 11 residues. CDR3 amino acids: CSARAGYEQYF. In DNA, the CDR3 is TGCAGTGCTAGGGCGGGTTACGAGCAGTACTTC.

The gene calls are TRBV6-5 and TRBJ1-1; possibly TRBD1 for D (5 bases). Looked up from germline, CDR1 is MNHEY and CDR2 is SVGAGI. This CDR3 region has 11 residues. Trimming removed 7 bases at V and 4 bases at J, with 7 bases between. In nucleotides, the CDR3 is TGTGCCAGCACAGGGCCCACTGAAGCTTTCTTT. It codes for CASTGPTEAFF.

The chain is built from TRBV11-2 and TRBJ2-1, with 9 positions matching TRBD1. In germline, CDR1 is SGHAT, CDR2 FQNNGV. Trimming at V came to 5 bases and at J to 8 bases, leaving 13 bases not matched to a gene. This CDR3 comprises 16 residues. The chain's CDR3 is CASSPVRDRVSHEQFF. CDR3 nucleotide sequence: TGTGCCAGCAGCCCAGTCCGGGACAGGGTTTCCCATGAGCAGTTCTTC.

The chain is built from TRBV28 and TRBJ1-5, with a tentative D call TRBD1 (5 bases). Trimming removed 8 bases from V and 1 base from J, with 18 bases in between. Germline V gives CDR1 MDHEN, CDR2 SYDVKM. The CDR3 is 16 residues long. This CDR3 reads CASRGGGSISNQPQHF. The CDR3 DNA reads TGTGCCAGCCGGGGGGGTGGATCCATCAGCAATCAGCCCCAGCATTTT.

This chain joins TRBV9 and TRBJ2-2, with 16 nucleotides matching TRBD2. Per the germline V gene, CDR1 is SGDLS and CDR2 is YYNGEE. This CDR3 region has 18 residues. Trimming cost V 0 bases and J 6 bases; bases outside gene matches: 5. The CDR3 loop reads CASSVAPGLAGGPGELFF. The CDR3 region has the DNA TGTGCCAGCAGCGTAGCCCCGGGACTAGCGGGAGGGCCCGGGGAGCTGTTTTTT.

The chain links TRBV6-5 to TRBJ2-1, with 10 positions matching TRBD2. With V trimmed by 6 bases and J by 7 bases, 6 bases remained unmatched. Looked up from germline, CDR1 is MNHEY and CDR2 is SVGAGI. The CDR3 length is 14 residues. DNA for the CDR3: TGTGCCAGCAGGCTAGCGGGAGTGGGTAATGAGCAGTTCTTC. The encoded protein is CASRLAGVGNEQFF.

This chain uses TRBV18 with TRBJ2-7; D gene unclear. V dropped 3 bases and J dropped 6 bases, with 18 bases sitting between them. CDR1 and CDR2 from the germline V gene are KGHSH and LQKENI. CDR3 size: 15 residues. In DNA form, the CDR3 reads TGTGCCAGCTCACCGCCGGGTCCACACCCTCGCGAGCAGTACTTC. Amino acids: CASSPPGPHPREQYF.

This chain links TRBV27 with TRBJ1-2, with D possibly matching TRBD1 (6 bases). The CDR3 consists of 14 residues. Germline CDR1 reads MNHEY; CDR2 reads SMNVEV (reference sequence). The ends were cut back, 2 bases at V and 6 bases at J, with 13 bases in the middle. This CDR3 is CASSLMAGDNGYTF. The CDR3 coding sequence is TGTGCCAGCAGTTTAATGGCAGGGGATAATGGCTACACCTTC.

The J gene is TRBJ1-1, the V gene TRBV9; 8 nucleotides line up with TRBD1. This CDR3 contains 15 residues. In germline, CDR1 is SGDLS, CDR2 YYNGEE. Germline trimming cut 0 bases from V and 4 bases from J; bases unmatched to any gene: 5. The CDR3 spells CASSVAWTGTTEAFF. For the CDR3, the DNA is TGTGCCAGCAGCGTAGCTTGGACAGGGACCACTGAAGCTTTCTTT.

Note on this clone: At one boundary the junction diverges from the germline segment, which might be a read error. The rearrangement uses TRBV2 and TRBJ2-7; D is possibly TRBD1 (6 bases). This CDR3 has 13 amino acids. Looked up from germline, CDR1 is SNHLY and CDR2 is FYNNEI. The CDR3 bases are TGTGCCAGCAGTGGCTCTAGGGGGTACGGGCAGTACTTC. Translation gives CASSGSRGYGQYF.